The 11 T cell receptor beta chains below come from one sample, sequenced in a study of blood T cell repertoires in COVID-19. Profiling relied on immunoSEQ multiplex PCR, and the TCRdb table lists in-frame clones only, not all of them. Found here are about 160,000 clones, approximately 95% of them singletons; the top ten hold roughly 4.4%. Sequencing was performed on peripheral blood. These receptors all come from a woman in her forties or fifties with acute or convalescent COVID-19.

The genes are TRBV19 and TRBJ1-5; D is perhaps TRBD1 (5 bases). The CDR3 sequence is 16 residues long. V lost 6 bases, J lost 2 bases, and 17 bases lay in between. CDR1 LNHDA and CDR2 SQIVND come from the germline V gene (reference sequence). In DNA, the CDR3 is TGTGCCAGTAGGCGACCGGGGGTGAGTGGCAATCAGCCCCAGCATTTT. This codes for CASRRPGVSGNQPQHF.

V and J are TRBV7-8 and TRBJ1-3; D not certain. This CDR3 spans 17 amino acids. Germline CDR1 is SGHVS and CDR2 is FQNEAQ. Trimming took off 5 bases at V and 0 bases at J, with 17 bases between the two ends. The CDR3 nucleotides read TGTGCCAGCAGCATAACTGCAGGAATAAGCTCTGGAAACACCATATATTTT. Its protein is CASSITAGISSGNTIYF.

This clone came up once. The chain recombines TRBV6-6 with TRBJ2-7, with 7 bases lining up with TRBD2. The V gene end was trimmed by 6 bases and the J gene end by 0 bases; junction bases not matched to a gene: 2. The germline CDR1 and CDR2 sequences are MNHNY and SVGAGI (reference sequence). The CDR3 has 13 residues. DNA for the CDR3: TGTGCCAGCAGGGCTAGCGGCTCCTACGAGCAGTACTTC. It codes for CASRASGSYEQYF.

The chain couples TRBV18 to TRBJ1-4; the D is unclear. The germline CDR1 and CDR2 sequences are KGHSH and LQKENI. V gave up 3 bases and J gave up 6 bases, with 11 bases separating them. CDR3 length: 14 residues. This CDR3 reads CASSPASVDEKLFF. In DNA, the CDR3 is TGTGCCAGCTCACCGGCCTCCGTGGATGAAAAACTGTTTTTT.

With respect to this clone: Within the sample, other DNA sequences also encode this same CDR3. This chain uses TRBV12-3 or TRBV12-4 with TRBJ1-5, with a possible D match to TRBD1 (5 bases). The V end lost 2 bases, the J end lost 4 bases, and 6 bases lay between the germline ends. This CDR3 has 13 residues. In nucleotides, the CDR3 is TGTGCCAGCAGTTTACAGGGAAATCAGCCCCAGCATTTT. Protein sequence: CASSLQGNQPQHF.

The gene calls are TRBV6-5 and TRBJ2-7, with D possibly matching TRBD2 (6 bases). V was trimmed by 6 bases and J by 4 bases, leaving 10 bases between them. The CDR3 loop spans 12 amino acids. Germline V gene sequence: CDR1 MNHEY, CDR2 SVGAGI. In nucleotides, the CDR3 is TGTGCCAGCAGCCACGGGGGTTACGAGCAGTACTTC. Translation gives CASSHGGYEQYF.

The rearrangement links TRBV6-2 or TRBV6-3 to TRBJ2-5, with TRBD1 matching over 7 bases. V shed 6 bases, J shed 4 bases, and the junction held 11 bases outside the gene matches. CDR1 and CDR2 from the germline V gene are MNHEY and SVGEGT. CDR3 length: 15 residues. The CDR3 region has the DNA TGTGCCAGCAGCCAAAATTTACACAGGGGAGAGACCCAGTACTTC. Protein product: CASSQNLHRGETQYF.

The V gene is TRBV11-3, the J gene TRBJ2-1; no definite D call. V was trimmed by 1 base and J by 5 bases, leaving 9 bases between them. The CDR3 loop spans 14 amino acids. Germline lookup yields CDR1 SGHNT and CDR2 YENEEA. The chain's CDR3 is CASSLGHRDNEQFF. CDR3 sequence (DNA): TGTGCCAGCAGCTTAGGGCACAGAGACAATGAGCAGTTCTTC.

The rearrangement joins TRBV11-2 to TRBJ2-7; D is undetermined. CDR3 size: 13 residues. The germline V and J ends were trimmed by 4 bases and 1 base, with 8 bases remaining between them. Germline V lookup: CDR1 SGHAT, CDR2 FQNNGV. The CDR3 spells CASSSSVSYEQYF. The CDR3 DNA sequence: TGTGCCAGCAGCTCGTCAGTTTCCTACGAGCAGTACTTC.

The V call is TRBV7-3, the J call TRBJ2-3; the D gene is possibly TRBD1 (6 bases). The V end lost 5 bases, the J end lost 6 bases, and 15 bases lay between the germline ends. Germline assignment: CDR1 SGHTA and CDR2 FQGTGA. The length of the CDR3 is 14 residues. CDR3: CASSLTGISDTQYF. DNA for the CDR3: TGTGCCAGCAGCCTCACAGGGATTAGCGATACGCAGTATTTT.

This clone was observed once. This sequence joins TRBV18 and TRBJ1-1, with 7 bases that match TRBD1. The junction had 3 bases not matched to a gene; V was cut back by 4 bases and J by 4 bases. The CDR3 loop spans 13 amino acids. The germline CDR1 and CDR2 sequences are KGHSH and LQKENI. CDR3: CASSQGAGTEAFF. The CDR3 DNA is TGTGCCAGCTCACAGGGGGCCGGCACTGAAGCTTTCTTT.